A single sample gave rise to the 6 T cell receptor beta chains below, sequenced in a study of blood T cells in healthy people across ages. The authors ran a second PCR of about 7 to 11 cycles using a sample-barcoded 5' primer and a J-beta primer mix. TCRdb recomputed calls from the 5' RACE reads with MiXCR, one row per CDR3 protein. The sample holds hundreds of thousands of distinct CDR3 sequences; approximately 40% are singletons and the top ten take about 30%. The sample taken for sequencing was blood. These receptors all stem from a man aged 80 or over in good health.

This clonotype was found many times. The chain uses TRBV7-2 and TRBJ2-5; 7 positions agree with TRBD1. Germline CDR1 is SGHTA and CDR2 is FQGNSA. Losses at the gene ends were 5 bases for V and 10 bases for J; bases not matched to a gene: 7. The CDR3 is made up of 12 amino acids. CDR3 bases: TGTGCCAGCAGCCTACCGACAGGGAGCCAGTACTTC. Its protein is CASSLPTGSQYF.

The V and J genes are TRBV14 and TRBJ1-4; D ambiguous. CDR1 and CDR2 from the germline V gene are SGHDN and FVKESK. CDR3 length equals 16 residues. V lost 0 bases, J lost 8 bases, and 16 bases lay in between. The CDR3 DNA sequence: TGTGCCAGCAGCCAAGATTTGGCGAGGGCGAGAGAAAAACTGTTTTTT. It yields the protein CASSQDLARAREKLFF.

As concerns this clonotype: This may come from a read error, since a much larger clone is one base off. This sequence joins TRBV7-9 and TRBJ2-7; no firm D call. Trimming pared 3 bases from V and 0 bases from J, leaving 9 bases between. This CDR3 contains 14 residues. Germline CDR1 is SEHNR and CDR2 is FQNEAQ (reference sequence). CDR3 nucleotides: TGTGCCAGCAGCTTTCAGACCTCCTCCTACGAGCAGTACTTC. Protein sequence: CASSFQTSSYEQYF.

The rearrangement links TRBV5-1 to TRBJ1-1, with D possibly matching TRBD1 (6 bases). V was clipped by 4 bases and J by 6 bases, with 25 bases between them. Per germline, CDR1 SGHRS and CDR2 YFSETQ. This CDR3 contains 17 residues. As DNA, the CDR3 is TGCGCCAGCAGCCCGCGCCCCGACAGGAACTCTTTGGCTGAAGCTTTCTTT. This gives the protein CASSPRPDRNSLAEAFF.

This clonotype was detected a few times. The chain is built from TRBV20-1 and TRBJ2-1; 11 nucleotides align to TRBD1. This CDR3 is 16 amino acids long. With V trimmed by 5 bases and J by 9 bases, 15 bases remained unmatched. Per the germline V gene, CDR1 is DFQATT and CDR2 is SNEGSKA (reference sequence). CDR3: CSALSTLDRGLGEQFF. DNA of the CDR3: TGCAGTGCTCTTTCCACTTTGGACAGGGGGCTGGGTGAGCAGTTCTTC.

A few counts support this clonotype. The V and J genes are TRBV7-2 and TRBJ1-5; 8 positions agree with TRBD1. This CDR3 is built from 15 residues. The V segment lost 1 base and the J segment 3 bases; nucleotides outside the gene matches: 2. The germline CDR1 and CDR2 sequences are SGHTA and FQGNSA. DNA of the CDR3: TGTGCCAGCAGCTTAGAGACAGGGGTCAATCAGCCCCAGCATTTT. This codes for CASSLETGVNQPQHF. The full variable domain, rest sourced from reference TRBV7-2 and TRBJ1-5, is GAGVSQSPSNKVTEKGKDVELRCDPISGHTALYWYRQSLGQGLEFLIYFQGNSAPDKSGLPSDRFSAERTGGSVSTLTIQRTQQEDSAVYLCASSLETGVNQPQHFGDGTRLSIL.